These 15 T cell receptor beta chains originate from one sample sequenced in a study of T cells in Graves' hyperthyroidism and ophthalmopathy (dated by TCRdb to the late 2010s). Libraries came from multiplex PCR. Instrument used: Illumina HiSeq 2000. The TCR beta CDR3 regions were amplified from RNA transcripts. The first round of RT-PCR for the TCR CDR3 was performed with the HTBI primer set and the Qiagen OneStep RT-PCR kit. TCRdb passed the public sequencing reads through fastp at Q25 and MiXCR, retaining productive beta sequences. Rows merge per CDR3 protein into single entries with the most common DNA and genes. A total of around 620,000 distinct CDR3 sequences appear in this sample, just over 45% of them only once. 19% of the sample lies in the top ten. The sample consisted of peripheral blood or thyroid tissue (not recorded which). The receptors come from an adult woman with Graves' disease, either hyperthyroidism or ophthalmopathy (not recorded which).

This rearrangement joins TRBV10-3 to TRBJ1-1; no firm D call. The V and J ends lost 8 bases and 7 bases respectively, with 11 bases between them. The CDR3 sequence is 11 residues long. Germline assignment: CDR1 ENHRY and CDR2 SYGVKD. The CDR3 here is CAISEIGEAFF. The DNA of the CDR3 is TGTGCCATCTCGGAGATTGGTGAAGCTTTCTTT.

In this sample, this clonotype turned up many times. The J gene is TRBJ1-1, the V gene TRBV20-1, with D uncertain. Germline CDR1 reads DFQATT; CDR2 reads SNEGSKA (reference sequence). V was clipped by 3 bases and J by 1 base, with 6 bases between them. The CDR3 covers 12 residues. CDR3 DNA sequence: TGCAGTGCTAGCCATCCGAACACTGAAGCTTTCTTT. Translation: CSASHPNTEAFF.

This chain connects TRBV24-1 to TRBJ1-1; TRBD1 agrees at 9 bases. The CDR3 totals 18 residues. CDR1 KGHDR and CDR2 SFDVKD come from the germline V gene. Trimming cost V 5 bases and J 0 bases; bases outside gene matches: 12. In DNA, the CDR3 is TGTGCCACCAGTGGGGGACAGGGCATTGAATCCTTGAACACTGAAGCTTTCTTT. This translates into CATSGGQGIESLNTEAFF.

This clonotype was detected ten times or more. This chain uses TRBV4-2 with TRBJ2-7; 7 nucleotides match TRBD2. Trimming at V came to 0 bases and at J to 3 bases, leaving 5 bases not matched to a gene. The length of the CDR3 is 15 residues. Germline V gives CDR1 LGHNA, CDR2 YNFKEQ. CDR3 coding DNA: TGTGCCAGCAGCCAAGACCGGGAGGCAAGCTACGAGCAGTACTTC. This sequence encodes CASSQDREASYEQYF.

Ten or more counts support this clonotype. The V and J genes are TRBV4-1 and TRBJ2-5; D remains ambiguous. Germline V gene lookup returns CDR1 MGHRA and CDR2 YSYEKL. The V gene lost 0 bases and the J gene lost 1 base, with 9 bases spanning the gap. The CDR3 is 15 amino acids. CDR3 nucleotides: TGCGCCAGCAGCCAAGACCCACACAGCCAAGAGACCCAGTACTTC. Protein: CASSQDPHSQETQYF.

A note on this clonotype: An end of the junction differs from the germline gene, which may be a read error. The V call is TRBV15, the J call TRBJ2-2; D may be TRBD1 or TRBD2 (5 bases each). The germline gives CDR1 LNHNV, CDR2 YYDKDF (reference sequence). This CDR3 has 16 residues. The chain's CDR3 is CATRDPTAATTGELLF. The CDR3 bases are TGTGCCACCAGAGATCCGACAGCCGCCACCACCGGGGAGCTGCTTTTT.

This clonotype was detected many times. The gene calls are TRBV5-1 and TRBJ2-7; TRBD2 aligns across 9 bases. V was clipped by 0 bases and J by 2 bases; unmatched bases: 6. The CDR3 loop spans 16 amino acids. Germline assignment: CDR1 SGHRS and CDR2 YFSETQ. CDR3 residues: CASSLVLTSGTYEQYF. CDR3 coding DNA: TGCGCCAGCAGCTTGGTCCTGACTAGCGGAACCTACGAGCAGTACTTC.

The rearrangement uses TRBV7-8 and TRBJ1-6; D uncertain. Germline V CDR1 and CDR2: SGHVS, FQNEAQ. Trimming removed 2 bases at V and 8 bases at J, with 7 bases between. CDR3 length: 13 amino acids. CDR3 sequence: CASSLSPDSPLHF. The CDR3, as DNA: TGTGCCAGCAGCTTAAGCCCCGATTCACCCCTCCACTTT. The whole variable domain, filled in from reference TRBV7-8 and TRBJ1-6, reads GAGVSQSPRYKVAKRGQDVALRCDPISGHVSLFWYQQALGQGPEFLTYFQNEAQLDKSGLPSDRFFAERPEGSVSTLKIQRTQQEDSAVYLCASSLSPDSPLHFGNGTRLTVT.

DNA for the CDR3: TGTGCCAGCTCCGGATATGATCAGCCCCAGTACTTC. Protein sequence: CASSGYDQPQYF. The gene calls are TRBV7-9 and TRBJ2-5, with unresolved D. The V gene's germline CDR1 is SEHNR and CDR2 FQNEAQ (reference sequence). Trimming removed 8 bases from V and 9 bases from J, with 16 bases in between. The CDR3 is 12 residues long.

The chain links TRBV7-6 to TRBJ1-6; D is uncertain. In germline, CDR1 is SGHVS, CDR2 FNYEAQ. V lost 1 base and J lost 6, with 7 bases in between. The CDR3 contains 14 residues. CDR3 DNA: TGTGCCAGCAGCTTAGTTGTAGGTAATTCACCCCTCCACTTT. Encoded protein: CASSLVVGNSPLHF.

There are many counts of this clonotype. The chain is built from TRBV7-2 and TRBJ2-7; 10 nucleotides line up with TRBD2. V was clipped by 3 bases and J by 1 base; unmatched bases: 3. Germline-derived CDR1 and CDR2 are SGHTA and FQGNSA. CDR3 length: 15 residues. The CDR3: CASSLELAGSYEQYF. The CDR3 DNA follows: TGTGCCAGCAGCTTGGAACTAGCGGGATCCTACGAGCAGTACTTC.

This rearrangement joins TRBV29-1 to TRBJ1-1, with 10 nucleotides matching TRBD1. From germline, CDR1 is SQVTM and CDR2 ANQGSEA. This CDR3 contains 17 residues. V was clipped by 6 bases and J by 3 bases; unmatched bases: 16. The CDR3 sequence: CSVRGDRGRVIDTEAFF. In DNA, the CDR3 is TGCAGCGTCCGGGGTGACAGGGGGCGAGTAATCGACACTGAAGCTTTCTTT.

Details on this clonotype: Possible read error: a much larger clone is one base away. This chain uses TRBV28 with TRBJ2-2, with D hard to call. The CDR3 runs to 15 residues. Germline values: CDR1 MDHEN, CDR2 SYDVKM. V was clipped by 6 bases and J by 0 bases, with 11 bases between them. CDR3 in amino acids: CASSNRNANTGELFF. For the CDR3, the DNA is TGTGCCAGCAGCAACCGGAACGCGAACACCGGGGAGCTGTTTTTT.

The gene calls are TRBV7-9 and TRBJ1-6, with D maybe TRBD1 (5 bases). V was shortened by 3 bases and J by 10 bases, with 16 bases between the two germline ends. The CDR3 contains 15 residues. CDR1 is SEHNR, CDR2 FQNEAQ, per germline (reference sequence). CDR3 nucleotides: TGTGCCAGCAGCTTCTACGGACAAAGGCGCTCACCCCTCCACTTT. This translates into CASSFYGQRRSPLHF. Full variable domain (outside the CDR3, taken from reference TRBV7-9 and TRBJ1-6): DTGVSQNPRHKITKRGQNVTFRCDPISEHNRLYWYRQTLGQGPEFLTYFQNEAQLEKSRLLSDRFSAERPKGSFSTLEIQRTEQGDSAMYLCASSFYGQRRSPLHFGNGTRLTVT.

CDR3 in amino acids: CASKAGLNGYTF. CDR3 DNA: TGTGCCAGCAAGGCGGGGCTCAATGGCTACACCTTC. This chain joins TRBV2 and TRBJ1-2; D perhaps matches TRBD1 (5 bases). Trimming took 7 bases from V and 6 from J, leaving 12 bases between them. Germline-derived CDR1 and CDR2 are SNHLY and FYNNEI. CDR3 size: 12 residues.